This TCR beta chain was found in a study of cytomegalovirus exposure and HLA in healthy donors (TCRdb year 2017). Concerning the study at large: According to a later analysis, one platform produced both the 120 validation repertoires and the 666 repertoires of the first cohort. The study aimed to test whether cataloging public T cell receptors could reveal signatures of past pathogen exposure. In addition to the first cohort of several hundred subjects, a separate validation cohort of under 150 different subjects was used. High-throughput TCR immunosequencing, statistical association of individual TCRs with disease status, and machine learning were combined to predict cytomegalovirus infection status.

General study outcomes and caveats: The classifier was reported to diagnose cytomegalovirus status with high specificity and sensitivity in both the original cohort and the validation cohort. In the study, 150 to 200 TCR beta chains were listed as associated with cytomegalovirus. In vitro tests confirmed that a few of the cytomegalovirus-associated TCR beta chains recognize cytomegalovirus antigens. Most TCR sequences were seen in very few donors, while some public TCRs were found in many individuals. A later analysis lacked HLA typing for the validation cohort, so it scored co-occurrence in that cohort across all 110 or so repertoires. The authors suggested that the approach could potentially be generalized to other disease states and immunological phenotypes. Of the cluster scores, 85% to 95% were above 0 in a later analysis, which found that TCRs clustered in the first cohort also tended to co-occur in the 90 to 150 validation repertoires.

Donors formed part of the validation cohort, which comprised about 120 subjects and was distinct from the first cohort of several hundred subjects. On this clone: Its antigen is unknown. Per-base qualities were not stored, and no clone one base away is much larger.

Libraries were built with the immunoSEQ multiplex PCR assay. Turning to the authors' computational methods: A statistical classification framework was built to diagnose cytomegalovirus status from the catalog of TCR beta chain sequences. In TCRdb, the immuneACCESS table is reduced to in-frame sequences with V and J assigned. These tables do not hold every clone; where another copy was compared, an unresolved V gene accounts for under half, and the others remain unexplained. V and J calls and clone size come straight from that table; D and trimming were deduced from the DNA. In all, the sample holds 160,000 or so clones, and 80% to 85% of those were seen once. The ten largest clones add up to about 9.4% of the sample. This sequence was found in a man between 25 and 39 years old in good health and CMV-seropositive. The sequencing sample was made of PBMCs.

The bases are TGTGCCAGCAGCTTAAAGGGGATCACAGATACGCAGTATTTT. This gives the protein CASSLKGITDTQYF. The sequence links TRBV5-4 to TRBJ2-3; the D segment could be TRBD1, given 5 matching bases. Between the V and J ends, shortened by 2 bases and 2 bases respectively, the junction contains 9 bases. CDR3 length: 14 amino acids, cysteine to phenylalanine. Only the CDR3 DNA is retained, 42 bases long and in frame from the first base. According to the germline V gene (reference sequence), CDR1 reads SGHNT and CDR2 reads YYREEE.